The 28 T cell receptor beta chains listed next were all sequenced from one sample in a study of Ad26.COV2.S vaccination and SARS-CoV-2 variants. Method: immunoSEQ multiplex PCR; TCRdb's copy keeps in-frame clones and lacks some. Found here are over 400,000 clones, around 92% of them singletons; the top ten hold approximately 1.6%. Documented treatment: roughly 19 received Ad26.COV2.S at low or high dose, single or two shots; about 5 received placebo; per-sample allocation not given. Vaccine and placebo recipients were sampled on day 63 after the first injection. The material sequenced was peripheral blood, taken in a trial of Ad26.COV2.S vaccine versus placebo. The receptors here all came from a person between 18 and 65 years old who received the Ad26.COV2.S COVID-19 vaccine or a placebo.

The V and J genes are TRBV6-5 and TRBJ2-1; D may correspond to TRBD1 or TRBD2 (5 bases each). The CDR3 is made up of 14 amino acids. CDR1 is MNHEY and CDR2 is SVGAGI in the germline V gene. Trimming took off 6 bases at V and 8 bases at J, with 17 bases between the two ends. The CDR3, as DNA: TGTGCCAGCAGGGTAACTTTCCAGGGACATGAGCAGTTCTTC. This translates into CASRVTFQGHEQFF.

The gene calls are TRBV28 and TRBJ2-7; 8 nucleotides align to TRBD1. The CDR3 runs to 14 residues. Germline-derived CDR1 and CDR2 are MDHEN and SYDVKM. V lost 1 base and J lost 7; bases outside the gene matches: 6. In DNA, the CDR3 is TGTGCCAGCAGTTTATTGGACAGGGCGGGGGAGCAGTACTTC. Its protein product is CASSLLDRAGEQYF.

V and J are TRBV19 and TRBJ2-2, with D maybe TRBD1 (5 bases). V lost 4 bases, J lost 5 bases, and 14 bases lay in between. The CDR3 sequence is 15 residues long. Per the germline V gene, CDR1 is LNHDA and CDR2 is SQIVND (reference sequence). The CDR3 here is CASSTWTRATGELFF. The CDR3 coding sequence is TGTGCCAGTAGTACGTGGACCAGGGCGACCGGGGAGCTGTTTTTT.

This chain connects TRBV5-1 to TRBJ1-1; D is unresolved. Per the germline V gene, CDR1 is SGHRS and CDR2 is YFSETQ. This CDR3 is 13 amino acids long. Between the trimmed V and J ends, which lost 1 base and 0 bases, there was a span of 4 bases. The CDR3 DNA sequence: TGCGCCAGCAGCTTGTACATGAACACTGAAGCTTTCTTT. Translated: CASSLYMNTEAFF. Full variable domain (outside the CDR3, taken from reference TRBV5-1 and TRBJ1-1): KAGVTQTPRYLIKTRGQQVTLSCSPISGHRSVSWYQQTPGQGLQFLFEYFSETQRNKGNFPGRFSGRQFSNSRSEMNVSTLELGDSALYLCASSLYMNTEAFFGQGTRLTVV.

The CDR3 nucleotides are TGTGCCAGCAGTTGGACAGCGAACACCGGGGAGCTGTTTTTT. Amino acids: CASSWTANTGELFF. The rearrangement links TRBV6-2 or TRBV6-3 to TRBJ2-2; perhaps TRBD1 as D (6 bases). This CDR3 region has 14 residues. Trimming shortened V by 4 bases and J by 0 bases, and 6 bases separated the two germline ends. Germline CDR1 and CDR2: MNHEY and SVGEGT.

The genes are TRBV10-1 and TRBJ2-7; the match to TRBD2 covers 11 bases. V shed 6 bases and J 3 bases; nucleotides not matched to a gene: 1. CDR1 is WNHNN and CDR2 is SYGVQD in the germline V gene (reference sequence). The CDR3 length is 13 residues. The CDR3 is CASSTSGGYEQYF. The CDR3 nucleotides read TGCGCCAGCAGCACTAGCGGGGGCTACGAGCAGTACTTC.

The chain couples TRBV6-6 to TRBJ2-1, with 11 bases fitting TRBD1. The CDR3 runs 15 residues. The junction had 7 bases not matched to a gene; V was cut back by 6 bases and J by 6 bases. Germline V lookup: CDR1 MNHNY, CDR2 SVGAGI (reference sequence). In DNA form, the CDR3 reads TGTGCCAGCAGCCCCGGGACAGGGGGTTTCAATGAGCAGTTCTTC. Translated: CASSPGTGGFNEQFF.

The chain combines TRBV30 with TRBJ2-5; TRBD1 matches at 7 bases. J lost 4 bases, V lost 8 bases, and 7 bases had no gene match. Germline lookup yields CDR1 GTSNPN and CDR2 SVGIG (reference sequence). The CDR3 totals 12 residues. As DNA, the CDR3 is TGTGCCGGAAGACAGGGCGGAGAGACCCAGTACTTC. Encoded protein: CAGRQGGETQYF.

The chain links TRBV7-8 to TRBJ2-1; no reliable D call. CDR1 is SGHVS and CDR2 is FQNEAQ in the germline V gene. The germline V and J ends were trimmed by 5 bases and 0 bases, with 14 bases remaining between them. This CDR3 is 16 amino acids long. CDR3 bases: TGTGCCAGCAGCCAGCCAAAGATAAACTCCTACAATGAGCAGTTCTTC. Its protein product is CASSQPKINSYNEQFF.

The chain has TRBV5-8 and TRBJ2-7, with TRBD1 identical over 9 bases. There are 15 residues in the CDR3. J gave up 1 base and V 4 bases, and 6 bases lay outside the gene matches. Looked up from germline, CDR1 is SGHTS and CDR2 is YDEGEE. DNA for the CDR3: TGTGCCAGCAGCCGCCCGGGACAGGGATCCTACGAGCAGTACTTC. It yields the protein CASSRPGQGSYEQYF.

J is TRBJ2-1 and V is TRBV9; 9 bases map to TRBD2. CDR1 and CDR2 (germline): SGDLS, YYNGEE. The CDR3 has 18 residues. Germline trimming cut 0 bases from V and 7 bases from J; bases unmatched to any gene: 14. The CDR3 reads CASSVVGGPGLAMNEQFF. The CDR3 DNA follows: TGTGCCAGCAGCGTAGTAGGGGGGCCGGGACTAGCTATGAATGAGCAGTTCTTC.

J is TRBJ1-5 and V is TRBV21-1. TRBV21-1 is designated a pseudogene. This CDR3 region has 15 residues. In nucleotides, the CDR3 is TGTGCCAGCAGCCGAGCGGTCTGGAGAGATCAGCCCCAGCATTTT. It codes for CASSRAVWRDQPQHF.

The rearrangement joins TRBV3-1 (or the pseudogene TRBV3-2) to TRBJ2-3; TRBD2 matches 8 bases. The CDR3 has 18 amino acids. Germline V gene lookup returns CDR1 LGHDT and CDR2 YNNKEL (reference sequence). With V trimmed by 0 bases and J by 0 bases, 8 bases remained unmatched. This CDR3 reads CASSQEIGGGASTDTQYF. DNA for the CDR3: TGTGCCAGCAGCCAAGAAATCGGGGGGGGAGCAAGCACAGATACGCAGTATTTT.

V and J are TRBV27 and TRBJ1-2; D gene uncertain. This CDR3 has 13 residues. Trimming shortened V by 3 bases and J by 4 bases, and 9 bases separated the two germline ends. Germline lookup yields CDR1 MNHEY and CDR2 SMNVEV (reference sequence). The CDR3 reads CASSLGEGYGYTF. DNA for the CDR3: TGTGCCAGCAGTTTGGGAGAGGGCTATGGCTACACCTTC.

DNA of the CDR3: TGCGCCAGCAGCCAAGTCGAGGGTCCCTACAATGAGCAGTTCTTC. It yields the protein CASSQVEGPYNEQFF. V is TRBV4-3 and J is TRBJ2-1; D perhaps matches TRBD2 (5 bases). The V end lost 1 base, the J end lost 2 bases, and 9 bases lay between the germline ends. From germline, CDR1 is LGHNA and CDR2 YSLEER. The CDR3 is 15 residues long.

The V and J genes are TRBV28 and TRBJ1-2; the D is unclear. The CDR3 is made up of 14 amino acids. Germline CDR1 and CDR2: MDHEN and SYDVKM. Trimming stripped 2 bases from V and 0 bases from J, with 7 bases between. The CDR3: CASSLPRANYGYTF. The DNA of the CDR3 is TGTGCCAGCAGTTTACCCAGAGCTAACTATGGCTACACCTTC.

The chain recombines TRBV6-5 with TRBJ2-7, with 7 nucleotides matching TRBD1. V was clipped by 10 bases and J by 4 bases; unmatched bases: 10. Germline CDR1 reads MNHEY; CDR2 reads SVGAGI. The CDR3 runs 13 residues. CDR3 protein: CATTGRGLYEQYF. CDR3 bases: TGTGCCACCACGGGAAGGGGGCTTTACGAGCAGTACTTC.

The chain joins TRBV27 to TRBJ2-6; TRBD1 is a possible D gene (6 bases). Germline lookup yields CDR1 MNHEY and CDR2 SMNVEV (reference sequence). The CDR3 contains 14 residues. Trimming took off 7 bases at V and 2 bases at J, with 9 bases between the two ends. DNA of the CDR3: TGTGCCAGCACAGGGGTGGCTGGGGCCAACGTCCTGACTTTC. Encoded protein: CASTGVAGANVLTF.

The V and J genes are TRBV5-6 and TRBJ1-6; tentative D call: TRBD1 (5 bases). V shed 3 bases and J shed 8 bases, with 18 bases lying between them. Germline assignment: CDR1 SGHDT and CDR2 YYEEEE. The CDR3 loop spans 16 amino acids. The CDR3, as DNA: TGTGCCAGCAGCTACGGGTTGCCCGGGGGGGATTCACCCCTCCACTTT. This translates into CASSYGLPGGDSPLHF. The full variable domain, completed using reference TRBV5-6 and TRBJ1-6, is DAGVTQSPTHLIKTRGQQVTLRCSPKSGHDTVSWYQQALGQGPQFIFQYYEEEERQRGNFPDRFSGHQFPNYSSELNVNALLLGDSALYLCASSYGLPGGDSPLHFGNGTRLTVT.

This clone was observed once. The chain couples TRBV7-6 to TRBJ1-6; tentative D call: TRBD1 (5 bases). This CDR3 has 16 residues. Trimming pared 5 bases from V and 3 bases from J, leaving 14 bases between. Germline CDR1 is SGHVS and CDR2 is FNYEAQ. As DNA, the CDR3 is TGTGCCAGCAGCCCACGCCAGGGCGTCTATAATTCACCCCTCCACTTT. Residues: CASSPRQGVYNSPLHF.

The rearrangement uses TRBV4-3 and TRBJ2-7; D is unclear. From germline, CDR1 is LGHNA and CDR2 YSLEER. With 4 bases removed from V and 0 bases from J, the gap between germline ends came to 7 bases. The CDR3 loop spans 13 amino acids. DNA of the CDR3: TGCGCCAGCAGCCCGGCGAACTCCTACGAGCAGTACTTC. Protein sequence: CASSPANSYEQYF.

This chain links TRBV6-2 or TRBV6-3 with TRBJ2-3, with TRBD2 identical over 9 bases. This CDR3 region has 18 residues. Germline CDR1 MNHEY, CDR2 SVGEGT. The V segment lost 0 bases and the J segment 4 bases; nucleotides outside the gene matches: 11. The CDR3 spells CASSYSRLAGYLSDTQYF. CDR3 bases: TGTGCCAGCAGTTACTCGCGGCTAGCGGGGTATTTGTCAGATACGCAGTATTTT.

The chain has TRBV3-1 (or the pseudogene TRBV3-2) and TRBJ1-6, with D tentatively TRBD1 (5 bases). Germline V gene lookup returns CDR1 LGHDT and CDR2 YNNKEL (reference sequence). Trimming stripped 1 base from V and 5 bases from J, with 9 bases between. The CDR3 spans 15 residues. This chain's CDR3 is CASSQGAGNNSPLHF. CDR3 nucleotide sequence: TGTGCCAGCAGCCAAGGGGCAGGGAATAATTCACCCCTCCACTTT.

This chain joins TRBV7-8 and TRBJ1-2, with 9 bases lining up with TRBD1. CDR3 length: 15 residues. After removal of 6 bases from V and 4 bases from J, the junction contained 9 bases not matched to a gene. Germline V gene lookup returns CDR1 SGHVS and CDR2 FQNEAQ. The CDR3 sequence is CASSYRRDRVYGYTF. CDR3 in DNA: TGTGCCAGCAGTTATAGAAGGGACAGGGTCTATGGCTACACCTTC.

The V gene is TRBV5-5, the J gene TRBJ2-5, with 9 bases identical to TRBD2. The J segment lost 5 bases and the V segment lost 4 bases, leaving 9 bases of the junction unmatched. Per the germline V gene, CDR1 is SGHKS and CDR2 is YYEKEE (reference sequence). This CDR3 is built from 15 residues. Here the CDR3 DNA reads TGTGCCAGCAGCGAGGTCGCGGGGGGGACGGAGACCCAGTACTTC. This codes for CASSEVAGGTETQYF.

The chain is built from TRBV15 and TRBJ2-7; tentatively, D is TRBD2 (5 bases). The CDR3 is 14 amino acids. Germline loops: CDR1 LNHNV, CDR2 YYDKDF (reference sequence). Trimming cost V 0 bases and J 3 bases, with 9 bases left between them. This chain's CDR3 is CATSRDHEGYEQYF. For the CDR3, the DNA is TGTGCCACCAGCAGAGATCACGAGGGCTACGAGCAGTACTTC.

Here the CDR3 DNA reads TGTGCCAGCAGCACTTCTAGCGGACGTCCCAATGAGCAGTTCTTC. It codes for CASSTSSGRPNEQFF. This chain connects TRBV21-1 to TRBJ2-1; TRBD2 was called by the table and not checked on the DNA. TRBV21-1 is listed as a pseudogene. CDR3 size: 15 residues.

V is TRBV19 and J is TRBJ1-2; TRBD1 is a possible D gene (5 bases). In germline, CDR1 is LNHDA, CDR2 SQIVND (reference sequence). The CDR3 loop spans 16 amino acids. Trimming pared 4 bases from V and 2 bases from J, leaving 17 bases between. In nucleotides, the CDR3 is TGTGCCAGTAGTACGCTTGGGGGTCCTCAGAACTATGGCTACACCTTC. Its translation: CASSTLGGPQNYGYTF.